These 27 T cell receptor beta chains came from one sample sequenced in a study of regulatory dendritic cells for organ transplantation. Measured with immunoSEQ multiplex PCR; TCRdb has only the in-frame clones, and not every one. The profile shows 25,000 to 35,000 clones, about three quarters of them singletons. Material for sequencing was memory CD4+ T cells from blood. Subset described: CD45RO+ memory T cells. The source of these receptors is a human donor in good health.

This chain connects TRBV18 to TRBJ2-1; 12 bases match TRBD2. After removal of 3 bases from V and 4 bases from J, the junction contained 4 bases not matched to a gene. Germline-derived CDR1 and CDR2 are KGHSH and LQKENI. The CDR3 contains 16 residues. The CDR3 region has the DNA TGTGCCAGCTCACCCGGAACTAGCGGGAGGTACAATGAGCAGTTCTTC. Translation: CASSPGTSGRYNEQFF.

This clone was detected once. The chain has TRBV30 and TRBJ2-1; 8 nucleotides align to TRBD1. CDR1 and CDR2 from the germline V gene are GTSNPN and SVGIG (reference sequence). The CDR3 runs 12 residues. After removal of 6 bases from V and 3 bases from J, the junction contained 1 base not matched to a gene. The CDR3 spells CACTGGYNEQFF. CDR3 nucleotides: TGTGCCTGCACAGGGGGCTACAATGAGCAGTTCTTC.

This clone was picked up a small number of times. The V call is TRBV10-1, the J call TRBJ2-7, with 8 bases lining up with TRBD2. This CDR3 region has 15 residues. The trim removed 4 bases at V and 6 bases at J, leaving 11 bases unmatched. Looked up from germline, CDR1 is WNHNN and CDR2 is SYGVQD (reference sequence). CDR3 sequence reads: CASSGPGLGLGEQYF. The CDR3 DNA sequence: TGCGCCAGCAGTGGACCGGGACTAGGGCTCGGCGAGCAGTACTTC.

This clone appeared once. The J gene is TRBJ2-3, the V gene TRBV2, with 7 nucleotides matching TRBD2. The germline gives CDR1 SNHLY, CDR2 FYNNEI. The CDR3 has 14 residues. Trimming cost V 7 bases and J 2 bases; bases outside gene matches: 6. CDR3 sequence reads: CASTLAEVTDTQYF. CDR3 sequence (DNA): TGTGCCAGCACGCTAGCGGAAGTCACAGATACGCAGTATTTT.

The chain employs TRBV19 and TRBJ2-7; D remains unclear. V was trimmed by 2 bases and J by 6 bases, leaving 11 bases between them. CDR1 and CDR2 (germline): LNHDA, SQIVND (reference sequence). This CDR3 has 13 amino acids. CDR3 sequence reads: CASSISGMGEQYF. The CDR3 coding sequence is TGTGCCAGTAGTATAAGTGGGATGGGCGAGCAGTACTTC.

The CDR3 bases are TGTGCCAGCAGCTTAGGACCGGCTAATCAAAAGACCCAGTACTTC. Protein sequence: CASSLGPANQKTQYF. The chain carries TRBV7-3 and TRBJ2-5; the D is unclear. Trimming left V 2 bases short and J 6 bases short, with 16 bases between. The germline V gene encodes CDR1 SGHTA and CDR2 FQGTGA. The CDR3 is 15 amino acids.

The chain has TRBV19 and TRBJ1-1, with TRBD1 matching 10 bases. This CDR3 region has 15 residues. Per germline, CDR1 LNHDA and CDR2 SQIVND (reference sequence). The junction had 9 bases not matched to a gene; V was cut back by 7 bases and J by 4 bases. CDR3 amino acids: CASTAGTGEGTEAFF. The CDR3 DNA sequence: TGTGCCAGTACCGCCGGGACAGGGGAGGGCACTGAAGCTTTCTTT.

V and J are TRBV19 and TRBJ2-2, with TRBD2 matching 8 bases. Losses at the gene ends were 5 bases for V and 9 bases for J; bases not matched to a gene: 8. Germline V lookup: CDR1 LNHDA, CDR2 SQIVND (reference sequence). The CDR3 is 14 residues long. CDR3 DNA: TGTGCCAGTAGTCTTGGACTAGCTTCTTGGGAGCTGTTTTTT. Encoded protein: CASSLGLASWELFF.

This rearrangement joins TRBV6-1 to TRBJ2-7, with a possible D match to TRBD2 (6 bases). This CDR3 has 14 amino acids. Trimming took 6 bases from V and 3 from J, leaving 15 bases between them. Germline V gene sequence: CDR1 MNHNS, CDR2 SASEGT. CDR3: CASRPGLLNYEQYF. The CDR3 region has the DNA TGTGCCAGCAGACCGGGACTTTTGAACTACGAGCAGTACTTC.

The V call is TRBV5-1, the J call TRBJ1-5, with unresolved D. The CDR3 sequence is 15 residues long. Germline CDR1 is SGHRS and CDR2 is YFSETQ. Trimming took 4 bases from V and 4 from J, leaving 15 bases between them. CDR3 sequence reads: CASSPDGAGNQPQHF. CDR3 nucleotide sequence: TGCGCCAGCAGCCCCGACGGAGCGGGAAATCAGCCCCAGCATTTT.

V is TRBV6-6 and J is TRBJ1-2; possible D gene TRBD1, 6 bases. V was pared by 6 bases and J by 5 bases, with 13 bases between. This CDR3 spans 13 amino acids. Germline loops: CDR1 MNHNY, CDR2 SVGAGI (reference sequence). CDR3 protein: CASRPGTSYGYTF. The CDR3 nucleotides read TGTGCCAGCAGGCCGGGGACATCGTATGGCTACACCTTC.

This chain uses TRBV7-2 with TRBJ2-5, with TRBD2 identical over 13 bases. CDR3 length: 15 amino acids. Germline V gives CDR1 SGHTA, CDR2 FQGNSA. V lost 3 bases, J lost 5 bases, and 3 bases stayed unmatched. The CDR3 region has the DNA TGTGCCAGCAGCTTTCAACTAGCGGGGGGGGAGACCCAGTACTTC. The encoded protein is CASSFQLAGGETQYF.

The chain couples TRBV27 to TRBJ2-3; a weak D match, TRBD2 (5 bases). CDR1 and CDR2 from the germline V gene are MNHEY and SMNVEV (reference sequence). The CDR3 sequence is 14 residues long. Deletions cut 11 bases from V and 1 base from J, with 16 bases between. This chain's CDR3 is CACWRAGRTDTQYF. In DNA form, the CDR3 reads TGTGCCTGTTGGCGGGCGGGTCGCACAGATACGCAGTATTTT.

This clone appeared a single time. This chain connects TRBV27 to TRBJ1-5; no definite D call. Germline CDR1 and CDR2: MNHEY and SMNVEV (reference sequence). The CDR3 totals 15 residues. The V gene lost 6 bases and the J gene lost 7 bases, with 19 bases spanning the gap. The CDR3 loop reads CASSYWLSERQPQHF. In DNA form, the CDR3 reads TGTGCCAGCAGCTATTGGTTATCCGAACGGCAGCCCCAGCATTTT.

The chain combines TRBV7-2 with TRBJ2-2, with D possibly being TRBD2 (5 bases). CDR3 size: 15 residues. The germline CDR1 and CDR2 sequences are SGHTA and FQGNSA. Trimming removed 8 bases from V and 0 bases from J, with 13 bases in between. The CDR3 sequence is CASARRPPNTGELFF. The DNA of the CDR3 is TGTGCCAGCGCACGGAGGCCCCCGAACACCGGGGAGCTGTTTTTT.

The V and J genes are TRBV7-9 and TRBJ2-1; 8 nucleotides agree with TRBD1. The CDR3 runs 12 residues. Germline-derived CDR1 and CDR2 are SEHNR and FQNEAQ (reference sequence). Trimming cost V 3 bases and J 8 bases; bases outside gene matches: 0. The CDR3 protein is CASSLTGDEQFF. Written as DNA, the CDR3 is TGTGCCAGCAGCTTGACAGGGGATGAGCAGTTCTTC.

J is TRBJ2-6 and V is TRBV19; D might be TRBD2 (5 bases). This CDR3 is built from 15 residues. Germline V CDR1 and CDR2: LNHDA, SQIVND (reference sequence). Deletions cut 5 bases from V and 2 bases from J, with 10 bases between. CDR3 bases: TGTGCCAGTAGTCGTGAGGGCCCTGGGGCCAACGTCCTGACTTTC. As protein: CASSREGPGANVLTF. Together with reference TRBV19 and TRBJ2-6, the CDR3 gives the full variable domain: DGGITQSPKYLFRKEGQNVTLSCEQNLNHDAMYWYRQDPGQGLRLIYYSQIVNDFQKGDIAEGYSVSREKKESFPLTVTSAQKNPTAFYLCASSREGPGANVLTFGAGSRLTVL.

This clone has just a few counts. V gene TRBV6-6 combines with J gene TRBJ1-2; D possibly corresponds to TRBD1 (6 bases). This CDR3 region has 13 residues. The germline V gene encodes CDR1 MNHNY and CDR2 SVGAGI (reference sequence). Trimming left V 2 bases short and J 10 bases short, with 14 bases between. CDR3 residues: CASSYGQGLDYTF. CDR3 nucleotide sequence: TGTGCCAGCAGTTACGGGCAGGGGTTGGACTACACCTTC.

The chain uses TRBV5-4 and TRBJ2-2; 11 bases line up with TRBD2. Germline V lookup: CDR1 SGHNT, CDR2 YYREEE (reference sequence). This CDR3 has 15 amino acids. Trimming removed 4 bases from V and 5 bases from J; junction bases left unmatched: 4. The CDR3, as DNA: TGTGCCAGCAGCACAACTAGCGGGAGAACCGGGGAGCTGTTTTTT. Its protein product is CASSTTSGRTGELFF.

The rearrangement joins TRBV2 to TRBJ2-7; TRBD1 or TRBD2 may be the D gene (5 bases each). The CDR3 totals 17 residues. V was trimmed by 6 bases and J by 0 bases, leaving 21 bases between them. Germline V gene sequence: CDR1 SNHLY, CDR2 FYNNEI. The CDR3 protein is CASSVSPMGTASYEQYF. The CDR3 DNA sequence: TGTGCCAGCAGCGTTTCCCCCATGGGGACGGCCTCCTACGAGCAGTACTTC.

The gene calls are TRBV5-4 and TRBJ1-2; 9 bases are shared with TRBD1. This CDR3 comprises 16 residues. Germline CDR1 reads SGHNT; CDR2 reads YYREEE (reference sequence). V trimming: 0 bases; J trimming: 7 bases; junction bases outside the gene matches: 10. The CDR3 DNA is TGTGCCAGCAGCTTGGTACGGAGGGACAGGGCACGTGGCTACACCTTC. Encoded protein: CASSLVRRDRARGYTF.

V is TRBV5-4 and J is TRBJ1-2, with 8 positions matching TRBD1. Germline V CDR1 and CDR2: SGHNT, YYREEE (reference sequence). V was clipped by 3 bases and J by 3 bases; unmatched bases: 10. The CDR3 totals 16 residues. CDR3 in amino acids: CASSWKGAGGDYGYTF. The DNA for the CDR3 is TGTGCCAGCAGCTGGAAGGGGGCAGGGGGCGACTATGGCTACACCTTC.

This chain connects TRBV7-2 to TRBJ2-2, with D possibly being TRBD1 or TRBD2 (6 bases each). From germline, CDR1 is SGHTA and CDR2 FQGNSA. CDR3 length equals 15 residues. The germline V and J ends were trimmed by 2 bases and 9 bases, with 16 bases remaining between them. CDR3 coding DNA: TGTGCCAGCAGCTTACCGGGGGCAACGGTACGGGAGCTGTTTTTT. The encoded protein is CASSLPGATVRELFF. Using reference TRBV7-2 and TRBJ2-2 for the parts outside the CDR3, the full variable domain is GAGVSQSPSNKVTEKGKDVELRCDPISGHTALYWYRQSLGQGLEFLIYFQGNSAPDKSGLPSDRFSAERTGGSVSTLTIQRTQQEDSAVYLCASSLPGATVRELFFGEGSRLTVL.

The chain has TRBV6-1 and TRBJ2-6, with 7 bases that match TRBD2. This CDR3 has 15 amino acids. Germline loops: CDR1 MNHNS, CDR2 SASEGT. The V and J ends lost 5 bases and 4 bases, in that order; junction bases with no gene match: 5. CDR3 nucleotide sequence: TGTGCCAGCAGTAGGACTAGATCCGGGGCCAACGTCCTGACTTTC. Amino acid sequence: CASSRTRSGANVLTF.

V usage is TRBV9 and J usage is TRBJ1-1; D gene ambiguous. The CDR3 is 15 amino acids. The germline V gene encodes CDR1 SGDLS and CDR2 YYNGEE. The V and J ends lost 7 bases and 1 base respectively, with 17 bases between them. The CDR3 nucleotides read TGTGCCAGCTCCTCCCGTCCCGGACGGAACACTGAAGCTTTCTTT. Protein product: CASSSRPGRNTEAFF.

The V call is TRBV7-3, the J call TRBJ1-1; D call uncertain. Germline CDR1 SGHTA, CDR2 FQGTGA. Deletions cut 5 bases from V and 0 bases from J, with 13 bases between. CDR3 size: 15 residues. This CDR3 is CASSPDGSMNTEAFF. Here the CDR3 DNA reads TGTGCCAGCAGCCCCGACGGGAGCATGAACACTGAAGCTTTCTTT.

This clone showed up just once. The rearrangement links TRBV30 to TRBJ2-3, with D hard to call. Trimming left V 3 bases short and J 0 bases short, with 7 bases between. The CDR3 is made up of 13 amino acids. From germline, CDR1 is GTSNPN and CDR2 SVGIG (reference sequence). For the CDR3, the DNA is TGTGCCTGGAGAGTGCGGAGCACAGATACGCAGTATTTT. Translation gives CAWRVRSTDTQYF.